This T cell receptor beta chain stems from a study of cytomegalovirus exposure and HLA in healthy donors. Notes on this clone: Antigen: not known.

Study conclusions and caveats: The authors listed some 150 TCR beta chains as cytomegalovirus-associated. Usually a TCR sequence was rare, but some public TCRs were found in many donors.

Method: immunoSEQ multiplex PCR; TCRdb's copy keeps in-frame clones and lacks some. The sample consists of some 110,000 clones, about 88% of them appearing once. Germline values: CDR1 MNHEY, CDR2 SVGAGI. V was cut by 2 bases and J by 3 bases, with 10 bases left in between. The CDR3 length is 14 residues. The receptor was isolated from a woman aged 18 to 35 in good health and CMV-seropositive. V usage is TRBV6-5 and J usage is TRBJ1-1; weak D call: TRBD1 (6 bases). Sequencing was done on a sample of PBMCs. The CDR3 DNA reads as TGTGCCAGCAGTTACCTCACAGGGTACACTGAAGCTTTCTTT. This codes for CASSYLTGYTEAFF.